This record covers a single TCR delta chain. With a far larger clone one base away, a read error is the likely cause. Different DNA sequences within this sample yield the same CDR3. This record comes from a study of gamma-delta T cells after stem cell transplantation. CDR1 is GEAIGNYY and CDR2 is EKD in the germline V gene. The CDR3 spans 17 residues. With CATT, TCRdb re-called clones from the RT-PCR reads. This table holds about 2,400 delta-chain clones, roughly 47% found once. The clonotype comes from a human donor. It is not recorded whose cells these are; they may come from a transplant donor. V and J are TRDV2 and TRDJ1; TRDD3 matches at 8 bases. Sequencing was done on a sample of gamma-delta T cells. As DNA, the CDR3 is TGCGCCTGTGACTCGCTGGGGGACGTTTCGTACACCGATAAACTCATCTTT. Its translation is CACDSLGDVSYTDKLIF.